One sample yielded the 6 T cell receptor beta chains listed below, sequenced in a study of Graves' ophthalmopathy and Graves' hyperthyroidism. TCR beta CDR3 regions were amplified from RNA transcripts. First-round RT-PCR used HTBI primers; second-round multiplex PCR followed. TCRdb processed the multiplex PCR reads anew with MiXCR; each CDR3 protein has one entry. This repertoire shows 500,000 to 700,000 distinct CDR3 sequences, about 35% found once; its top ten account for about 4%. The material sequenced was peripheral blood or thyroid tissue (not recorded which). The receptor set was obtained from an adult man with Graves' hyperthyroidism.

A remark on this clonotype: A read error may explain this, as a much larger clone is one base away. The chain links TRBV19 to TRBJ2-7; D is unclear. V lost 6 bases, J lost 5 bases, and 14 bases lay in between. There are 13 residues in the CDR3. The germline CDR1 and CDR2 sequences are LNHDA and SQIVND (reference sequence). CDR3 in DNA: TGTGCCAGTAGCAAGCCGGGCAAGGACGAGCAGTACTTC. Translated, it gives CASSKPGKDEQYF.

This clonotype was seen more than once but under ten times. V usage is TRBV20-1 and J usage is TRBJ2-7; 9 nucleotides align to TRBD1. The J segment lost 2 bases and the V segment lost 0 bases, leaving 5 bases of the junction unmatched. The germline gives CDR1 DFQATT, CDR2 SNEGSKA (reference sequence). CDR3 length equals 15 residues. As DNA, the CDR3 is TGCAGTGCTAGAGATGGCGGGACAGGGACCTACGAGCAGTACTTC. Amino acid sequence: CSARDGGTGTYEQYF.

The chain couples TRBV10-3 to TRBJ1-2, with D unclear. Trimming cost V 4 bases and J 1 base, with 16 bases left between them. CDR1 ENHRY and CDR2 SYGVKD come from the germline V gene. The length of the CDR3 is 16 residues. CDR3 protein: CAISGRTSGSNYGYTF. The CDR3 DNA reads as TGTGCCATCAGTGGACGGACTAGCGGGAGTAACTATGGCTACACCTTC.

This clonotype was recorded once. V usage is TRBV20-1 and J usage is TRBJ2-7; D ambiguous. Matching the DNA end better, TRBJ2-1 makes the J call doubtful. Germline V gene sequence: CDR1 DFQATT, CDR2 SNEGSKA (reference sequence). This CDR3 has 12 amino acids. CDR3 sequence: CSAPPIRNEQFF. CDR3 bases: TGCAGTGCTCCCCCGATCCGAAATGAGCAGTTCTTC.

This clonotype was detected ten times or more. The chain employs TRBV11-2 and TRBJ2-6; D not resolved. Germline CDR1 is SGHAT and CDR2 is FQNNGV. Trimming removed 6 bases from V and 0 bases from J, with 9 bases in between. The CDR3 spans 15 residues. CDR3 sequence reads: CASRLGLSGANVLTF. Written as DNA, the CDR3 is TGTGCCAGCAGGCTTGGGCTCTCTGGGGCCAACGTCCTGACTTTC.

This clonotype was counted only a few times. V gene TRBV20-1 combines with J gene TRBJ1-1, with 8 nucleotides matching TRBD1. Germline CDR1 DFQATT, CDR2 SNEGSKA (reference sequence). The CDR3 is made up of 13 amino acids. J gave up 6 bases and V 5 bases, and 8 bases lay outside the gene matches. The CDR3 bases are TGCAGTGCTGTTGGACAGGGAAGACCTGAAGCTTTCTTT. Translating it yields CSAVGQGRPEAFF.